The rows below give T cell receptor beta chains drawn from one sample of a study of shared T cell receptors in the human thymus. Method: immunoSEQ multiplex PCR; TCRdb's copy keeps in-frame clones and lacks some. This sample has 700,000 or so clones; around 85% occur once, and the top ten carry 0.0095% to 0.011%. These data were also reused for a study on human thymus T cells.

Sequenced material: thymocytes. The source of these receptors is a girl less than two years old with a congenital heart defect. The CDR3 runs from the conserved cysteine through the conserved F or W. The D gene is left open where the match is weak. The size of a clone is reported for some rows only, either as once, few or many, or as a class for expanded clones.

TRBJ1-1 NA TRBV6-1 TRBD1 CASSQGDSEAFF TGTGCCAGCAGTCAAGGGGACAGTGAAGCTTTCTTT
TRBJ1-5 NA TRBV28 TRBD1 CASSFDREGRYSNQPQHF TGTGCCAGCAGCTTCGACAGGGAAGGAAGATATAGCAATCAGCCCCAGCATTTT
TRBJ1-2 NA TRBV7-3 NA CASSRTDRRANYGYTF TGTGCCAGCAGCCGGACAGACCGTCGAGCTAACTATGGCTACACCTTC
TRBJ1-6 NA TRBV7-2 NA CASSLLAANSPLHF TGTGCCAGCAGCTTATTGGCGGCTAATTCACCCCTCCACTTT
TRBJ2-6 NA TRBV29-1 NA CSVGFRAGGANVLTF TGCAGCGTTGGGTTTAGGGCGGGAGGGGCCAACGTCCTGACTTTC
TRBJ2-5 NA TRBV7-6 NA CASSMGGARGETQYF TGTGCCAGCAGCATGGGGGGGGCCCGTGGGGAGACCCAGTACTTC
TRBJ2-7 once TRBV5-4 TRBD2 CASSPYHKIAGGPYEQYF TGTGCCAGCAGCCCCTACCACAAGATAGCGGGGGGGCCGTACGAGCAGTACTTC
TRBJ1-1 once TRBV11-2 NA CASSLEKDGLNTEAFF TGTGCCAGCAGCTTAGAAAAAGACGGGTTGAACACTGAAGCTTTCTTT
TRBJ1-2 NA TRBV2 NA CASIGGSNYGYTF TGTGCCAGCATTGGGGGCTCCAACTATGGCTACACCTTC
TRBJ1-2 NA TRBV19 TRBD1 CASSYTSTLQGARGYTF TGTGCCAGTAGCTACACGAGTACTCTACAGGGGGCAAGAGGCTACACCTTC
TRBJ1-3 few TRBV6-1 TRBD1 CASRDGTGSGNTIYF TGTGCCAGCAGAGATGGGACAGGGAGTGGAAACACCATATATTTT
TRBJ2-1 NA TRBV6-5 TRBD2 CASSPTSRSYNEQFF TGTGCCAGCAGTCCGACTAGCCGCTCCTACAATGAGCAGTTCTTC
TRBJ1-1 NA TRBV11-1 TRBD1 CASSGHRQGPNTEAFF TGTGCCAGCAGCGGGCATAGACAGGGACCGAACACTGAAGCTTTCTTT
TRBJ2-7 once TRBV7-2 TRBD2 CASSLRAGGPYEQYF TGTGCCAGCAGCTTAAGGGCGGGGGGGCCCTACGAGCAGTACTTC
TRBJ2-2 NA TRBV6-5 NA CASNQEGHNTGELFF TGTGCCAGCAATCAAGAGGGCCACAACACCGGGGAGCTGTTTTTT
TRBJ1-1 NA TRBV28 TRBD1 CASKRLQGPNTEAFF TGTGCCAGCAAACGGCTACAGGGGCCGAACACTGAAGCTTTCTTT
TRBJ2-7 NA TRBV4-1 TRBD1 CASSPRTGEYEQYF TGCGCCAGCAGCCCCCGGACAGGGGAATACGAGCAGTACTTC
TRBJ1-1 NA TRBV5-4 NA CASSPKWGGEAFF TGTGCCAGCAGCCCCAAGTGGGGGGGTGAAGCTTTCTTT
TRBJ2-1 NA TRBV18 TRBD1 CAARQGKTPESSYNEQFF TGTGCCGCCAGACAGGGGAAGACTCCCGAGAGCTCCTACAATGAGCAGTTCTTC
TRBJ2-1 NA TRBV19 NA CASQPRASSYNEQFF TGTGCCAGCCAGCCCAGGGCGAGCTCCTACAATGAGCAGTTCTTC
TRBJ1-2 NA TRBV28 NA CASSSLGGYGYTF TGTGCCAGCAGTTCCCTAGGGGGATATGGCTACACCTTC
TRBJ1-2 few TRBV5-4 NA CASSAPGTKPAYGYTF TGTGCCAGCAGCGCCCCCGGGACAAAGCCGGCCTATGGCTACACCTTC
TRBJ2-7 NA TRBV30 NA CAWTEGSQYEQYF TGTGCCTGGACCGAGGGCAGTCAATACGAGCAGTACTTC
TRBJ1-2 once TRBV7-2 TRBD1 CASSADRVVNYGYTF TGTGCCAGCAGCGCCGACAGGGTAGTGAACTATGGCTACACCTTC
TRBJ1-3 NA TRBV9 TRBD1 CASSVEPPDRAGNTIYF TGTGCCAGCAGCGTAGAGCCCCCCGACAGGGCTGGAAACACCATATATTTT
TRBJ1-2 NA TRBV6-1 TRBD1 CASSVPDRAVGYTF TGTGCCAGCAGTGTCCCGGACAGGGCGGTTGGCTACACCTTC
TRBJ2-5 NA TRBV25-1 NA CASSEMAETQYF TGTGCCAGCAGTGAAATGGCCGAGACCCAGTACTTC
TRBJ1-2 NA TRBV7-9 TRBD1 CASSLGGQGRYGYTF TGTGCCAGCAGCTTAGGGGGACAGGGTCGTTATGGCTACACCTTC
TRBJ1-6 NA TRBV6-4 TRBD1 CASSEKGTGYGSPLHF TGTGCCAGCAGTGAGAAGGGGACAGGGTACGGTTCACCCCTCCACTTT
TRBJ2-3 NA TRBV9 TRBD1 CASSVDVGTGRTQYF TGTGCCAGCAGCGTAGATGTGGGGACAGGACGTACGCAGTATTTT
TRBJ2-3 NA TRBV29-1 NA CSVGVDTQYF TGCAGCGTCGGAGTAGATACGCAGTATTTT
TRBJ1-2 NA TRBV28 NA CASSFLEGPNYGYTF TGTGCCAGCAGTTTCCTTGAGGGCCCTAACTATGGCTACACCTTC
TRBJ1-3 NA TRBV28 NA CASSLAGFSGNTIYF TGTGCCAGCAGTTTAGCGGGGTTCTCTGGAAACACCATATATTTT
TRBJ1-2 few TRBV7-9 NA CASSLGGPGSGYTF TGTGCCAGCAGCTTAGGGGGCCCCGGGAGCGGCTACACCTTC
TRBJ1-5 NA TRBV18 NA CASSTRQGDHNQPQHF TGTGCCAGCTCAACGAGGCAGGGCGACCACAATCAGCCCCAGCATTTT
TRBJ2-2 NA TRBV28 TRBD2 CASSNPSGAGELFF TGTGCCAGCAGTAACCCTAGCGGGGCCGGGGAGCTGTTTTTT
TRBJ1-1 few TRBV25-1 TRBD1 CASSETGDTEAFF TGTGCCAGCAGTGAAACAGGGGATACTGAAGCTTTCTTT
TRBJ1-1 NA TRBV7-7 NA CASSPVMNTEAFF TGTGCCAGCAGCCCAGTTATGAACACTGAAGCTTTCTTT
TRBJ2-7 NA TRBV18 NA CASSPNHSSYEQYF TGTGCCAGCTCACCAAACCACAGCTCCTACGAGCAGTACTTC
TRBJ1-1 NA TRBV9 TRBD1 CASSSGQGLNTEAFF TGTGCCAGCAGCAGCGGACAGGGGCTGAACACTGAAGCTTTCTTT
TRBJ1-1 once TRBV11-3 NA CASSLKGAGTEAFF TGTGCCAGCAGCTTGAAAGGGGCTGGCACTGAAGCTTTCTTT
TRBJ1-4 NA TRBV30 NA CAWSSGVFNEKLFF TGTGCCTGGAGTTCGGGGGTGTTTAATGAAAAACTGTTTTTT
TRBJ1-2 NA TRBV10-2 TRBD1 CASSESTWRPGGIANYGYTF TGCGCCAGCAGTGAGTCGACATGGCGGCCAGGGGGTATAGCTAACTATGGCTACACCTTC